These T cell receptor beta chains were read from a single sample in a study of blood T cell repertoires in COVID-19. TCRdb's copy holds only in-frame clones and misses some; the assay was immunoSEQ multiplex PCR. The table has over 70,000 clones, approximately 76% seen once. The specimen was peripheral blood. All receptors derive from a man aged 70 or older with active or convalescent COVID-19. Each CDR3 is given without its conserved first and last residue. Each record gives: V gene, D gene, CDR3 protein. The D gene is left open where the match is weak.

V: TRBV6-5; D: -; CDR3: ASNPQGRGGYT
V: TRBV10-3; D: -; CDR3: AISEPTGEGYEQY
V: TRBV2; D: TRBD1; CDR3: ASSEAPGTESEKLF
V: TRBV5-4; D: -; CDR3: ATPGEQGGQETQY
V: TRBV28; D: TRBD1; CDR3: ASTFTGDHGYT
V: TRBV2; D: TRBD1; CDR3: ASSEDPTGGPEAF
V: TRBV5-1; D: -; CDR3: ASNPSGNTEAF
V: TRBV2; D: -; CDR3: ASSEHRSNQPQH
V: TRBV19; D: -; CDR3: ASSTTGRETQY
V: TRBV5-1; D: TRBD1; CDR3: ASSFLGQGTSSGNTIY
V: TRBV7-2; D: TRBD1; CDR3: ASSSPGQGGGNQPQH
V: TRBV5-6; D: -; CDR3: ASSTPYAGNSPLH
V: TRBV7-6; D: -; CDR3: ASSGGRGSDYEQY
V: TRBV7-9; D: -; CDR3: ASYQEAPFQGLGNTIY
V: TRBV6-4; D: -; CDR3: ASSDSPVHNEQF
V: TRBV9; D: -; CDR3: ASSTVRRRGGDTQY
V: TRBV6-5; D: TRBD1; CDR3: ASLGTGGTSPLH
V: TRBV7-3; D: -; CDR3: ASSRASYGYT
V: TRBV5-1; D: TRBD1; CDR3: ASSLYPGGTGSLDTQY
V: TRBV9; D: -; CDR3: ASSVDFPGIYGYT
V: TRBV9; D: -; CDR3: ASSVWGQSTGELF
V: TRBV7-3; D: -; CDR3: ASSSSTGELF
V: TRBV21-1; D: -; CDR3: ASSSTPSGQGGNEQF
V: TRBV5-1; D: -; CDR3: ASRGGGSGETQY
V: TRBV6-5; D: -; CDR3: ASNLEHTNTGELF
V: TRBV3-1/TRBV3-2; D: TRBD1; CDR3: ASSQGPGQQETQY
V: TRBV28; D: TRBD1; CDR3: ASSLGDRVDTEAF
V: TRBV27; D: TRBD1; CDR3: ARVDRGTEAF
V: TRBV5-1; D: -; CDR3: ASSLVGGSYNEQF
V: TRBV7-9; D: -; CDR3: ASSLEYQLY
V: TRBV19; D: TRBD1; CDR3: ASSIPGQGNQPQH
V: TRBV2; D: -; CDR3: ASSEQGTGELF
V: TRBV2; D: TRBD2; CDR3: ASRSLLAGPNEQF
V: TRBV7-3; D: TRBD2; CDR3: ASSAAGQETQY
V: TRBV5-5; D: -; CDR3: ASSLGHTMGGYT
V: TRBV3-1/TRBV3-2; D: -; CDR3: ASTQTRGRTNTGELF
V: TRBV28; D: -; CDR3: ASSSGSESSYEQY
V: TRBV9; D: TRBD2; CDR3: ASSLGTTLQEQF
V: TRBV18; D: -; CDR3: ASSPVRANYGYT
V: TRBV11-2; D: -; CDR3: ASSFSPTDTQY
V: TRBV6-5; D: TRBD1; CDR3: ASGPGTAQELF
V: TRBV10-3; D: -; CDR3: AISEAAGHNQPQH
V: TRBV6-1; D: -; CDR3: ASSYTRDTEAF